These 14 T cell receptor beta chains were sequenced from one sample in a study of identical twins. TCRdb ran MiXCR on the 5' RACE reads and lists one entry per CDR3 protein. The sample lists 1.5 million to 2 million distinct CDR3 sequences; roughly a third were seen once. Material: cord blood. The receptors originated from a newborn girl in good health.

The chain couples TRBV24-1 to TRBJ1-5, with D perhaps TRBD1 (6 bases). The CDR3 is 15 residues long. From germline, CDR1 is KGHDR and CDR2 SFDVKD. Deletions cut 2 bases from V and 3 bases from J, with 10 bases between. CDR3 DNA: TGTGCCACCAGTGATTGGGGGGCGGACAATCAGCCCCAGCATTTT. This gives the protein CATSDWGADNQPQHF.

Only a few counts were recorded for this clonotype. The CDR3 DNA follows: TGTGCCAGCTCATCGTTTGGGACACCTATAAAAGAGACCCAGTACTTC. Protein product: CASSSFGTPIKETQYF. The chain recombines TRBV7-2 with TRBJ2-5, with D possibly TRBD1 on 6 matching bases. Germline CDR1 SGHTA, CDR2 FQGNSA. The CDR3 has 16 amino acids. Trimming pared 8 bases from V and 3 bases from J, leaving 22 bases between.

The V gene is TRBV11-2, the J gene TRBJ2-7, with D perhaps TRBD2 (6 bases). Trimming shortened V by 5 bases and J by 4 bases, and 15 bases separated the two germline ends. The length of the CDR3 is 14 residues. Germline V gene lookup returns CDR1 SGHAT and CDR2 FQNNGV. The CDR3 DNA sequence: TGTGCCAGCAGCCCCGGTTTGACTAGGTACGAGCAGTACTTC. Translation gives CASSPGLTRYEQYF.

J is TRBJ2-7 and V is TRBV7-9; D may match TRBD1 or TRBD2 (5 bases each). Per the germline V gene, CDR1 is SEHNR and CDR2 is FQNEAQ (reference sequence). The CDR3 runs 19 residues. The V and J ends lost 5 bases and 3 bases respectively, with 29 bases between them. CDR3 DNA: TGTGCCAGCAGCCAAATCCGATTGGGGACGGAACCTGGGGACTACGAGCAGTACTTC. It encodes CASSQIRLGTEPGDYEQYF.

This chain uses TRBV5-5 with TRBJ2-5; D call uncertain. V lost 0 bases to trimming and J lost 11 bases, with 23 bases between them. The CDR3 contains 16 residues. Per germline, CDR1 SGHKS and CDR2 YYEKEE (reference sequence). The CDR3 region is CASSLARSGFYNEQYF. CDR3 nucleotide sequence: TGTGCCAGCAGCTTGGCCCGTAGTGGGTTTTACAATGAGCAGTACTTC.

This clonotype was observed a handful of times. The genes are TRBV29-1 and TRBJ2-7, with a possible D match to TRBD2 (5 bases). This CDR3 contains 12 residues. Germline CDR1 is SQVTM and CDR2 is ANQGSEA. Trimming removed 7 bases from V and 7 bases from J, with 17 bases in between. In DNA, the CDR3 is TGCAGCGCTTCTTACTCTGGGAGAGAGCAGTACTTC. Its translation: CSASYSGREQYF.

This clonotype was counted only a few times. The rearrangement links TRBV6-5 to TRBJ1-6; TRBD1 is a possible D gene (5 bases). Germline V lookup: CDR1 MNHEY, CDR2 SVGAGI. The V end was cut by 0 bases, the J end by 9 bases, with 12 bases between. The CDR3 covers 15 residues. The CDR3 here is CASSYSNRIGSPLHF. The CDR3 DNA is TGTGCCAGCAGTTACTCGAACAGGATCGGTTCACCCCTCCACTTT.

This chain joins TRBV20-1 and TRBJ1-3; a possible D gene is TRBD1 (6 bases). The CDR3 runs 13 residues. CDR1 and CDR2 (germline): DFQATT, SNEGSKA (reference sequence). V lost 3 bases to trimming and J lost 5 bases, with 11 bases between them. The CDR3 is CSARRTGRNTIYF. CDR3 nucleotide sequence: TGCAGTGCTAGGAGAACAGGGAGAAACACCATATATTTT.

This rearrangement joins TRBV27 to TRBJ2-1; TRBD2 aligns across 9 bases. Per the germline V gene, CDR1 is MNHEY and CDR2 is SMNVEV (reference sequence). V lost 3 bases to trimming and J lost 9 bases; unmatched junction nucleotides: 9. This CDR3 is built from 15 residues. The DNA for the CDR3 is TGTGCCAGCAGTTTGAGAGGACTAGCGAACACTGAGCAGTTCTTC. Its protein product is CASSLRGLANTEQFF.

The sample holds a few counts of this clonotype. The chain employs TRBV3-1 and TRBJ1-5, with 7 bases lining up with TRBD1. V was pared by 4 bases and J by 7 bases, with 7 bases of the junction left unmatched. The CDR3 consists of 14 residues. Germline V gene data show CDR1 as LGHDT and CDR2 as YNNKEL (reference sequence). Here the CDR3 DNA reads TGTGCCAGCAGCCGAGGGGGCGTCGGGCAGCCCCAGCATTTT. Protein sequence: CASSRGGVGQPQHF.

CDR3 residues: CASSLGMTATQPQHF. The CDR3 DNA sequence: TGTGCCAGCAGCTTAGGAATGACAGCGACTCAGCCCCAGCATTTT. The chain joins TRBV7-2 to TRBJ1-5, with D possibly being TRBD1 (5 bases). The V gene's germline CDR1 is SGHTA and CDR2 FQGNSA. This CDR3 has 15 amino acids. Trimming took 1 base from V and 6 from J, leaving 13 bases between them.

As for this clonotype: This may be a read error, as it is one base from a much larger clone. The rearrangement joins TRBV29-1 to TRBJ2-5; D is perhaps TRBD1 or TRBD2 (5 bases each). CDR3 size: 12 residues. Looked up from germline, CDR1 is SQVTM and CDR2 is ANQGSEA. The CDR3 spells CSGGIEQGTQYF. The CDR3 coding sequence is TGCAGTGGGGGTATTGAACAAGGGACCCAGTACTTC. The variable domain in full, with the rest retrieved from reference TRBV29-1 and TRBJ2-5, is SAVISQKPSRDICQRGTSLTIQCQVDSQVTMMFWYRQQPGQSLTLIATANQGSEATYESGFVIDKFPISRPNLTFSTLTVSNMSPEDSSIYLCSGGIEQGTQYFGPGTRLLVL.

The chain uses TRBV7-9 and TRBJ1-4; D possibly corresponds to TRBD1 (5 bases). This CDR3 is 15 amino acids long. The germline V gene encodes CDR1 SEHNR and CDR2 FQNEAQ (reference sequence). V was trimmed by 1 base and J by 8 bases, leaving 14 bases between them. CDR3 sequence: CASSLDGRVREKLFF. The CDR3 region has the DNA TGTGCCAGCAGCTTAGATGGCAGGGTGAGAGAAAAACTGTTTTTT. Variable domain in full (rest from reference TRBV7-9 and TRBJ1-4): DTGVSQNPRHKITKRGQNVTFRCDPISEHNRLYWYRQTLGQGPEFLTYFQNEAQLEKSRLLSDRFSAERPKGSFSTLEIQRTEQGDSAMYLCASSLDGRVREKLFFGSGTQLSVL.

V usage is TRBV28 and J usage is TRBJ2-5; TRBD1 aligns across 7 bases. Germline CDR1 is MDHEN and CDR2 is SYDVKM. Losses at the gene ends were 6 bases for V and 5 bases for J; bases not matched to a gene: 6. This CDR3 is 13 amino acids long. The chain's CDR3 is CASRRGPRETQYF. The CDR3, as DNA: TGTGCCAGCAGAAGGGGGCCTCGGGAGACCCAGTACTTC.